One and the same sample provided the 19 T cell receptor beta chains below, sequenced in a study of prognosis after radiotherapy for stage I lung cancer. Genomic DNA was the source, and TCR beta CDR3 was amplified from it by two-round multiplex PCR. It was primers specific to each TRBV and TRBJ gene that first-round PCR used. One entry per CDR3 protein results from TCRdb running MiXCR on the multiplex PCR reads. The sample lists some 10,000 distinct CDR3 sequences, about a third occurring once. Sequenced material: PBMCs, taken before or after stereotactic body radiation therapy (not recorded which). The receptor set was obtained from a donor over 45 with non-small cell lung cancer.

The chain recombines TRBV5-1 with TRBJ2-2, with 11 bases fitting TRBD1. The CDR3 extends over 15 amino acids. The germline V gene has CDR1 SGHRS and CDR2 YFSETQ. Germline trimming cut 4 bases from V and 6 bases from J; bases unmatched to any gene: 5. The CDR3 DNA reads as TGCGCCAGCAGCCTTGGACAGGGGGCATCCGGGGAGCTGTTTTTT. The encoded protein is CASSLGQGASGELFF.

In its sample, this clonotype was seen many times. The V and J genes are TRBV27 and TRBJ2-3; TRBD2 agrees at 10 bases. The V segment lost 6 bases and the J segment 0 bases; nucleotides outside the gene matches: 18. This CDR3 has 20 amino acids. Looked up from germline, CDR1 is MNHEY and CDR2 is SMNVEV (reference sequence). CDR3 sequence: CASRDLRGASGGSSTDTQYF. CDR3 coding DNA: TGTGCCAGCAGGGATCTACGGGGGGCTAGCGGGGGCTCTAGCACAGATACGCAGTATTTT.

This clonotype was picked up many times. V is TRBV28 and J is TRBJ2-3; tentative D call: TRBD1 (6 bases). The germline V and J ends were trimmed by 7 bases and 4 bases, with 21 bases remaining between them. Germline V CDR1 and CDR2: MDHEN, SYDVKM. This CDR3 region has 16 residues. CDR3 amino acids: CASTLMGQGSADTQYF. The CDR3 DNA follows: TGTGCCAGCACCCTAATGGGTCAGGGGTCTGCAGATACGCAGTATTTT.

This clonotype counts as medium-sized. CDR3 nucleotide sequence: TGTGCCAGCAGGGAGGGGGGAAGCTCCTACAATGAGCAGTTCTTC. Its translation: CASREGGSSYNEQFF. The rearrangement joins TRBV7-2 to TRBJ2-1, with D possibly called TRBD1 or TRBD2 (6 bases each). Trimming left V 6 bases short and J 0 bases short, with 12 bases between. CDR1 is SGHTA, CDR2 FQGNSA, per germline. This CDR3 region has 15 residues. The variable domain in full, completed from reference TRBV7-2 and TRBJ2-1, reads GAGVSQSPSNKVTEKGKDVELRCDPISGHTALYWYRQSLGQGLEFLIYFQGNSAPDKSGLPSDRFSAERTGGSVSTLTIQRTQQEDSAVYLCASREGGSSYNEQFFGPGTRLTVL.

The J gene is TRBJ1-1, the V gene TRBV20-1; perhaps TRBD1 as D (5 bases). The CDR3 loop spans 11 amino acids. Germline V gives CDR1 DFQATT, CDR2 SNEGSKA (reference sequence). Trimming took 6 bases from V and 8 from J, leaving 13 bases between them. In DNA, the CDR3 is TGCAGTGCCCCAAGGACACAAGAAGCTTTCTTT. It specifies CSAPRTQEAFF.

This clonotype was picked up a small number of times. V and J are TRBV6-1 and TRBJ2-1; 16 nucleotides align to TRBD2. From germline, CDR1 is MNHNS and CDR2 SASEGT. The junction had 8 bases not matched to a gene; V was cut back by 7 bases and J by 2 bases. The length of the CDR3 is 18 residues. The CDR3 bases are TGTGCCAGCATTCAGTCGGGGACTAGCGGGAGGGCCTACAATGAGCAGTTCTTC. Translated, it gives CASIQSGTSGRAYNEQFF.

By sample share, this clonotype is medium-sized. The gene calls are TRBV11-2 and TRBJ2-2, with 8 bases matching TRBD1. The CDR3 has 16 amino acids. Per germline, CDR1 SGHAT and CDR2 FQNNGV. V lost 5 bases, J lost 4 bases, and 9 bases stayed unmatched. The CDR3 protein is CASSSSGTGFTGELFF. CDR3 nucleotide sequence: TGTGCCAGCAGCAGCTCCGGGACAGGCTTCACCGGGGAGCTGTTTTTT.

This clonotype is deemed medium-sized. The chain is built from TRBV27 and TRBJ2-1; no clear D. Trimming shortened V by 2 bases and J by 1 base, and 6 bases separated the two germline ends. Germline V lookup: CDR1 MNHEY, CDR2 SMNVEV (reference sequence). The CDR3 covers 14 residues. CDR3 protein: CASSLIGSYNEQFF. The CDR3 region has the DNA TGTGCCAGCAGTTTAATAGGGTCCTACAATGAGCAGTTCTTC.

This clonotype was recorded many times. This chain uses TRBV7-9 with TRBJ2-7; either TRBD1 or TRBD2 may supply D (5 bases each). V was clipped by 1 base and J by 2 bases, with 9 bases between them. CDR3 length: 14 amino acids. Germline lookup yields CDR1 SEHNR and CDR2 FQNEAQ (reference sequence). Written as DNA, the CDR3 is TGTGCCAGCAGCTTAGTCGGGACGGCCTACGAGCAGTACGTC. It codes for CASSLVGTAYEQYV.

DNA of the CDR3: TGTGCCAGCAGTTTAAAAGGGGGCTGGGGGACCCAGTACTTC. Its translation: CASSLKGGWGTQYF. This chain uses TRBV27 with TRBJ2-5, with 7 bases aligning to TRBD1. Germline V gene lookup returns CDR1 MNHEY and CDR2 SMNVEV (reference sequence). This CDR3 is 14 amino acids long. The J segment lost 7 bases and the V segment lost 2 bases, leaving 7 bases of the junction unmatched.

At least ten counts were recorded for this clonotype. The V gene is TRBV18, the J gene TRBJ1-6; 7 positions match TRBD1. Germline V CDR1 and CDR2: KGHSH, LQKENI. V dropped 5 bases and J dropped 6; count of bases not matched to a gene: 10. This CDR3 spans 16 amino acids. CDR3 protein: CASSDRAFVGNSPLHF. CDR3 nucleotides: TGTGCCAGCTCAGACAGGGCTTTCGTCGGTAATTCACCCCTCCACTTT.

This rearrangement joins TRBV7-2 to TRBJ1-3, with 8 bases fitting TRBD1. V trimming: 5 bases; J trimming: 3 bases; junction bases outside the gene matches: 0. Looked up from germline, CDR1 is SGHTA and CDR2 is FQGNSA. The CDR3 has 13 amino acids. This CDR3 reads CASSDRGGNTIYF. CDR3 coding DNA: TGTGCCAGCAGCGACAGGGGTGGAAACACCATATATTTT.

Ten or more counts support this clonotype. The chain is built from TRBV9 and TRBJ2-1; TRBD2 aligns across 8 bases. The CDR3 contains 14 residues. Looked up from germline, CDR1 is SGDLS and CDR2 is YYNGEE. The J segment lost 3 bases and the V segment lost 5 bases, leaving 4 bases of the junction unmatched. In DNA form, the CDR3 reads TGTGCCAGCAGTCGGGGGGGATACTACAATGAGCAGTTCTTC. Protein: CASSRGGYYNEQFF.

In this sample, this clonotype is medium-sized. V gene TRBV28 combines with J gene TRBJ2-1; unclear D gene. The CDR3 has 15 residues. Deletions cut 3 bases from V and 7 bases from J, with 16 bases between. Germline loops: CDR1 MDHEN, CDR2 SYDVKM. The CDR3 sequence is CASSFQGETMNEQFF. CDR3 bases: TGTGCCAGCAGTTTCCAAGGAGAAACAATGAATGAGCAGTTCTTC.

By proportion, this clonotype is medium-sized. The chain recombines TRBV28 with TRBJ2-7; TRBD1 might be the D (6 bases). The CDR3 is made up of 15 amino acids. The ends were cut back, 7 bases at V and 0 bases at J, with 16 bases in the middle. CDR1 and CDR2 from the germline V gene are MDHEN and SYDVKM. The CDR3 region has the DNA TGTGCCAGCACCTACTCGACAGGCCCCTCCTACGAGCAGTACTTC. It encodes CASTYSTGPSYEQYF.

The gene calls are TRBV6-4 and TRBJ2-7; 9 nucleotides match TRBD2. The CDR3 consists of 13 residues. From germline, CDR1 is MRHNA and CDR2 SNTAGT. With 9 bases clipped from V and 3 bases from J, the junction kept 6 bases outside the gene matches. The CDR3: CARTSRGGYEQYF. CDR3 nucleotides: TGTGCCAGAACCTCGCGGGGGGGCTACGAGCAGTACTTC.

This clonotype was detected many times. The chain combines TRBV6-1 with TRBJ2-5; 11 bases align to TRBD2. Germline CDR1 MNHNS, CDR2 SASEGT. The CDR3 sequence is 16 residues long. V shed 6 bases, J shed 4 bases, and the junction held 10 bases outside the gene matches. CDR3 DNA sequence: TGTGCCAGCAGACCCACTAGCGGGAGAAGGGGAGAGACCCAGTACTTC. Residues: CASRPTSGRRGETQYF.

This clonotype was seen repeatedly, ten times or more. The CDR3 is CASSYNGLAVQETQYF. DNA of the CDR3: TGTGCCAGCAGTTACAACGGACTAGCGGTCCAAGAGACCCAGTACTTC. The V and J genes are TRBV6-5 and TRBJ2-5; 10 nucleotides align to TRBD2. Germline V gene sequence: CDR1 MNHEY, CDR2 SVGAGI. The CDR3 runs 16 residues. The V and J ends lost 2 bases and 1 base, in that order; junction bases with no gene match: 4.

This clonotype was recorded many times. The V gene is TRBV19, the J gene TRBJ1-5; the match to TRBD1 covers 7 bases. V lost 7 bases and J lost 3; bases outside the gene matches: 12. Germline V lookup: CDR1 LNHDA, CDR2 SQIVND (reference sequence). The CDR3 runs to 16 residues. The CDR3 here is CASTNPRDSFNQPQHF. In DNA form, the CDR3 reads TGTGCCAGTACCAACCCTAGGGACAGCTTCAATCAGCCCCAGCATTTT.